These T cell receptor beta chains were read from a single sample in a study of T-cell reconstitution after alpha-beta-depleted transplantation in children. One entry per CDR3 protein results from TCRdb running MiXCR on the PCR reads. The sample yields 420,000 or so distinct CDR3 sequences, around 9.9% seen once. Sequenced here: PBMCs from the stem cell graft donor, sampled from the stem cell graft. These receptors came from a human donor who donated a stem cell graft to a child with acute myeloid leukemia. Both conserved end residues are part of each CDR3. D genes are given only for firm matches. Clone size is not always given. Where it is, it says once, few, many or a class for expanded clones.

CDR3 DNA | CDR3 protein | clone size | J gene | D gene | V gene
TGTGCCATCAGTGGGATCAACCACGGCACAGATACGCAGTATTTT | CAISGINHGTDTQYF | - | TRBJ2-3 | - | TRBV10-3
TGTGCCAGCAGCGCGACTTCACTGTTCATGAACTACGAGCAGTACTTC | CASSATSLFMNYEQYF | - | TRBJ2-7 | - | TRBV6-1
TGTGCCAGTATCGACTGGAACACCGGGGAGCTGTTTTTT | CASIDWNTGELFF | - | TRBJ2-2 | - | TRBV19
TGCGCCAGCAGCTGGGCTGGACACGTGGATCAGCCCCAGCATTTT | CASSWAGHVDQPQHF | - | TRBJ1-5 | - | TRBV5-1
TGCAGTGCTTCCCGGACACTTGGAAACACCATATATTTT | CSASRTLGNTIYF | few | TRBJ1-3 | - | TRBV20-1
TGTGCCAGCAGTGTTTTAGGGGAAAGTCAGCCCCAGCATTTT | CASSVLGESQPQHF | few | TRBJ1-5 | - | TRBV2
TGTGCCAGCAGCCGGCGACAGAATTCACCCCTCCACTTT | CASSRRQNSPLHF | - | TRBJ1-6 | - | TRBV11-1
TGTGCCAGCAGCTTAGCGACAGGGCTATCACATGGCTACACCTTC | CASSLATGLSHGYTF | many | TRBJ1-2 | TRBD1 | TRBV7-2
TGTGCCAGCAGCTCCTTATCAGATACGCAGTATTTT | CASSSLSDTQYF | - | TRBJ2-3 | - | TRBV7-8
TGTGCCAGCAGTGCACTAGCGGGGGGGATCAGTGAGCAGTTCTTC | CASSALAGGISEQFF | - | TRBJ2-1 | TRBD2 | TRBV6-1
TGTGCCACCAGCAGAGATATGGGAGAGACCCAGTACTTC | CATSRDMGETQYF | - | TRBJ2-5 | - | TRBV15
TGTGCCAGCAGGACGGGGGGCCCGAATGAGCAGTTCTTC | CASRTGGPNEQFF | - | TRBJ2-1 | - | TRBV12-3/TRBV12-4
TGTGCCAGCAGTGCGTTGGATGGTAATGAAAAACTGTTTTTT | CASSALDGNEKLFF | - | TRBJ1-4 | - | TRBV2
TGTGCCAGCAGCTTAACCCTGACAGGGTCCCCCGGGGAGCTGTTTTTT | CASSLTLTGSPGELFF | - | TRBJ2-2 | TRBD1 | TRBV7-2
TGTGCCAGCAGTTTAATGGCTAGAGGGCGGGGGGGCCTAACCGGGGAGCTGTTTTTT | CASSLMARGRGGLTGELFF | - | TRBJ2-2 | TRBD2 | TRBV27
TGCGCCAGCAGCTTGGGCCAGGACGAAGAGACCCAGTACTTC | CASSLGQDEETQYF | - | TRBJ2-5 | - | TRBV5-1
TGCGCCAGCAGCTTGGCACAGGCGGCTGAAGCTTTCTTT | CASSLAQAAEAFF | few | TRBJ1-1 | - | TRBV5-1
TGTGCCAGCAGCCCTGAGAGGGGGGGCGCGAATGAGCAGTTCTTC | CASSPERGGANEQFF | - | TRBJ2-1 | - | TRBV6-4
TGCAGTGCTAGACTAGCGGGAGGGTATACGCAGTATTTT | CSARLAGGYTQYF | many | TRBJ2-3 | TRBD2 | TRBV20-1
TGCGCCAGCAGCGCCTCCGGGACAGGGATGCCCGGGGAGCTGTTTTTT | CASSASGTGMPGELFF | many | TRBJ2-2 | TRBD1 | TRBV5-1
TGTGCCAGCAATAGAGGAGGGCTTCGGAGCAATCAGCCCCAGCATTTT | CASNRGGLRSNQPQHF | - | TRBJ1-5 | - | TRBV28
TGCGCCAGCAGCCAGGGCATGTACACCGGGGAGCTGTTTTTT | CASSQGMYTGELFF | few | TRBJ2-2 | - | TRBV4-3
TGCAGCGTAGCTAGCGGGGGGGCCGGAGAAAATGGGGAGACCCAGTACTTC | CSVASGGAGENGETQYF | few | TRBJ2-5 | TRBD2 | TRBV29-1
TGTGCCAGCAGCTTGTATGAGACCCAGTACTTC | CASSLYETQYF | - | TRBJ2-5 | - | TRBV7-6
TGCAGCGTAATACTGGACAGAAGGGCGGCTTTCTTT | CSVILDRRAAFF | - | TRBJ1-1 | - | TRBV29-1
TGTGCCAGCAGCCCCAGGGCTTACACCGGGGAGCTGTTTTTT | CASSPRAYTGELFF | many | TRBJ2-2 | - | TRBV14
TGCAGTGTTAGGGAGGGAACTAACTATGGCTACACCTTC | CSVREGTNYGYTF | - | TRBJ1-2 | - | TRBV20-1
TGTGCCATCGGAGGACAGGACAACACTGAAGCTTTCTTT | CAIGGQDNTEAFF | many | TRBJ1-1 | TRBD1 | TRBV10-3
TGTGCCAGCAGCTTGGACATTCCTTGGGGGTTCTTC | CASSLDIPWGFF | many | TRBJ2-1 | - | TRBV5-5
TGCAGTGCCGCGAACGCCGGGACAGGGGGGAATGAGCAGTTCTTC | CSAANAGTGGNEQFF | few | TRBJ2-1 | TRBD1 | TRBV20-1
TGTGCCAGCAGCTACAGGGTCGGACAGGGGGCCGCTGAAAAACTGTTTTTT | CASSYRVGQGAAEKLFF | - | TRBJ1-4 | TRBD1 | TRBV5-4
TGTGCCAGCTCATTGGACAGGGATCTGAATACGCAGTATTTT | CASSLDRDLNTQYF | - | TRBJ2-3 | TRBD1 | TRBV18
TGCAGTGCTAGAGTTGGAGGGGCCGCTGAAGCTTTCTTT | CSARVGGAAEAFF | few | TRBJ1-1 | - | TRBV20-1
TGTGCCAGCTCACCTCCGGGACAGGGCTACGAGCAGTACTTC | CASSPPGQGYEQYF | - | TRBJ2-7 | TRBD1 | TRBV18
TGTGCCAGCAGCCTTGATGTTGGCTACACCTTC | CASSLDVGYTF | few | TRBJ1-2 | - | TRBV5-5
TGCGCCAGCAGCTACGGGAAGAACACCGGGGAGCTGTTTTTT | CASSYGKNTGELFF | few | TRBJ2-2 | - | TRBV5-1
TGTGCCAGCAGCCCAGTTGGGGTTTCGATTGAGACCCAGTACTTC | CASSPVGVSIETQYF | many | TRBJ2-5 | - | TRBV6-1
TGCGCCAGCAGATTTCCAGGGGCCACAGATACGCAGTATTTT | CASRFPGATDTQYF | few | TRBJ2-3 | - | TRBV5-1
TGTGCCAGCAGCGGACAGGAATACAATGAGCAGTTCTTC | CASSGQEYNEQFF | few | TRBJ2-1 | - | TRBV9
TGTGCCAGCAGTTACTCGACAAGGGGGCCCACTGAAGCTTTCTTT | CASSYSTRGPTEAFF | - | TRBJ1-1 | TRBD1 | TRBV6-5
TGCAGCGTTCAGACAGGGACAGCAATACAGTATTTT | CSVQTGTAIQYF | - | TRBJ2-3 | TRBD1 | TRBV29-1
TGCAGTGCTAGAGATTGGGGTCCTGGGGTGAACACTGAAGCTTTCTTT | CSARDWGPGVNTEAFF | - | TRBJ1-1 | - | TRBV20-1
TGTGCCAGCAGCCCAGGGATACTCCGCACTGAAGCTTTCTTT | CASSPGILRTEAFF | - | TRBJ1-1 | - | TRBV5-6
TGCAGTGCTCCCGGAGCCCGAAGCAGCGGGAGGGCGGCAGATACGCAGTATTTT | CSAPGARSSGRAADTQYF | - | TRBJ2-3 | TRBD2 | TRBV20-1
TGTGCCAGCACCCTGGCGGGGTACAATGAGCAGTTCTTC | CASTLAGYNEQFF | many | TRBJ2-1 | - | TRBV7-2
TGTGCCAGCACGCCAGGCACCACCGGGGAGCTGTTTTTT | CASTPGTTGELFF | many | TRBJ2-2 | - | TRBV7-3
TGCAGCGTTTTCAGCGGGGGGGCATACAATGAGCAGTTCTTC | CSVFSGGAYNEQFF | - | TRBJ2-1 | TRBD2 | TRBV29-1
TGTGCCAGCATTCCAGACAGGGATTCCCTAGCATCTAGCGGGGGATGTTCCTACAATGAGCAGTTCTTC | CASIPDRDSLASSGGCSYNEQFF | - | TRBJ2-1 | - | TRBV12-1
TGTGCCAGCAGTTGGGCCAATTGGGACACTGAAGCTTTCTTT | CASSWANWDTEAFF | many | TRBJ1-1 | - | TRBV5-6
TGCGCCAGCAGCTCTACCCCAGGGAACACAGATACGCAGTATTTT | CASSSTPGNTDTQYF | - | TRBJ2-3 | - | TRBV5-1
TGTGCCAGCAGCAGCGGGACAGCACAAGAGACCCAGTACTTC | CASSSGTAQETQYF | many | TRBJ2-5 | - | TRBV5-1
TGTGCCAGCAGCCCCAGGGGGGGCGTGGAGACCCAGTACTTC | CASSPRGGVETQYF | few | TRBJ2-5 | - | TRBV14
TGTGCCATCAGTGGCACAGTCAATCAGCCCCAGCATTTT | CAISGTVNQPQHF | few | TRBJ1-5 | - | TRBV10-3
TGCAGTGCTAGAGATCGGGTCCGCGAGCAGTACTTC | CSARDRVREQYF | few | TRBJ2-7 | - | TRBV20-1
TGCAGCGTGGAGGCTACCGGGACAGGGTTCCTGGGCTACACCTTC | CSVEATGTGFLGYTF | few | TRBJ1-2 | TRBD1 | TRBV29-1
TGTGCCAGCAGCCAAGCAGACGACAGGATCCACAATGAGCAGTTCTTC | CASSQADDRIHNEQFF | - | TRBJ2-1 | - | TRBV3-1
TGTGCCAGCAGTTTAATCCGACAGGCTGTGATTAATACGCAGTATTTT | CASSLIRQAVINTQYF | - | TRBJ2-3 | - | TRBV27
TGTGCTAGTGGTTGGACAGGGGGCGGTGAGACCCAGTACTTC | CASGWTGGGETQYF | many | TRBJ2-5 | TRBD1 | TRBV12-5
TGCAGCGTTGAAGGGCAGGGGCCCACCTACGAGCAGTACTTC | CSVEGQGPTYEQYF | - | TRBJ2-7 | - | TRBV29-1